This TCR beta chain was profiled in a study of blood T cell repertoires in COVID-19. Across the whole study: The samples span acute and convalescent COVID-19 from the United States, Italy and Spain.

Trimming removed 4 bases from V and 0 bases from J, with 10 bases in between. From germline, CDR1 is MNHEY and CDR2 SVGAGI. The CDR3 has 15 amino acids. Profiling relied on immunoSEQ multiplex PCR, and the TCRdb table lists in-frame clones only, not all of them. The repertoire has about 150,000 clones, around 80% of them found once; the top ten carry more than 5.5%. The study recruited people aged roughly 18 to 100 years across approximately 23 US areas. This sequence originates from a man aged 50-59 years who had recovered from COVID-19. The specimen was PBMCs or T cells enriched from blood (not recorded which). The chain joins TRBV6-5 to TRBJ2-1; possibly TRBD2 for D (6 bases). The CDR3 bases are TGTGCCAGCAGTTCGCTAGCGACCTCCTACAATGAGCAGTTCTTC. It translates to CASSSLATSYNEQFF.